This T cell receptor (beta chain) emerged from a study of shared clonotypes between healthy human individuals. Regarding the study as a whole: Large sequencing depth failed to make sorted-subset sequencing complete, rarefaction showed.

Naive CD8 cells lacked CD45RO and underwent positive selection for CCR7, leaving out terminally differentiated effector memory CD45RA+ cells. From germline, CDR1 is MNHEY and CDR2 SMNVEV (reference sequence). V gave up 6 bases and J gave up 10 bases, with 20 bases separating them. The CDR3 covers 14 residues. Points on this clone: What it binds is unknown.

Measured with immunoSEQ multiplex PCR; TCRdb has only the in-frame clones, and not every one. This table holds some 2.1 million clones, around 93% found once. Material: naive CD8+ T cells from PBMCs. The TCR comes from a man aged 18 to 29 in good health. Some clones in this sample may be carry-over from other donors' samples. J is TRBJ2-3 and V is TRBV27, with D possibly being TRBD1 (6 bases). The CDR3 here is CASSPSQGIRAQYF. Written as DNA, the CDR3 is TGTGCCAGCAGCCCATCCCAGGGGATTCGGGCGCAGTATTTT.